These T cell receptor beta chains were read from a single sample in a study of T cells in Graves' hyperthyroidism and ophthalmopathy. Each CDR3 protein gets one entry after TCRdb re-called the multiplex PCR reads with MiXCR. The repertoire holds more than 550,000 distinct CDR3 sequences, with about 18% as singletons. Sequencing was done on a sample of blood. These receptors were taken from a man aged 45-65 years with Graves' hyperthyroidism. Both conserved end residues are trimmed from each CDR3. A D gene is named only where the DNA matches it firmly. The listing skips clone size in some rows; elsewhere it reads once, few, many or a size class.

>many|TRBJ2-1|TRBD1|TRBV28
ASSFRDRGINEQF
>few|TRBJ1-5|.|TRBV3-1
ASSQRGDQPQH
>many|TRBJ2-5|.|TRBV7-9
ASSSRGNQETQY
>once|TRBJ2-1|TRBD2|TRBV27
ASSLSLAGSSYNEQF
>.|TRBJ1-6|.|TRBV4-1
ASSPAGTYNSPLH
>.|TRBJ2-5|TRBD2|TRBV27
ASSPQAAGDTTQY
>many|TRBJ1-1|.|TRBV28
ASSLFQEVAMNTEAF
>.|TRBJ2-2|.|TRBV6-6
ASSYQGTIGELF
>few|TRBJ2-3|.|TRBV5-1
ASTRQETDTQY
>many|TRBJ2-7|.|TRBV2
ASSEFGLTTYEQY
>many|TRBJ1-5|TRBD1|TRBV2
ASSDRGAGNQPQH
>many|TRBJ2-1|.|TRBV7-3
ASRNPGEHNLNEQF
>many|TRBJ2-5|.|TRBV7-8
ASNLGLETQY
>.|TRBJ2-2|.|TRBV9
ASNNGPGELF
>.|TRBJ2-1|.|TRBV7-3
ASSLGSFANEQF
>few|TRBJ2-3|.|TRBV12-3/TRBV12-4
ASNPTARITDTQY
>many|TRBJ1-1|TRBD1|TRBV18
ASSPGTGMNTEAF
>.|TRBJ2-7|TRBD1|TRBV29-1
SVATGLYEQY
>few|TRBJ2-1|TRBD2|TRBV12-3/TRBV12-4
ASSFTSGSKNEQF
>many|TRBJ1-1|.|TRBV5-1
ASSLDRPPNTEAF
>few|TRBJ2-1|TRBD1|TRBV4-1
ASSQDRGRGQYNEQF
>few|TRBJ2-2|TRBD2|TRBV30
AWSGGRLTGELF
>many|TRBJ1-1|.|TRBV12-3/TRBV12-4
AISRPRTNTEAF
>.|TRBJ2-3|TRBD2|TRBV5-1
ASSLDTSESTDTQY
>many|TRBJ2-1|TRBD1|TRBV27
ASRSNQGDEQF